This T cell receptor beta chain comes out of a study of cytomegalovirus exposure and HLA in healthy donors. The PCR used 60 Vbeta and 13 Jbeta primers. Libraries were prepared by immunoSEQ multiplex PCR; TCRdb keeps only in-frame clonotypes and omits some of them. The table lists some 220,000 clones, 77% of them singletons. The CDR3 has 13 amino acids. The germline gives CDR1 KGHSH, CDR2 LQKENI. Trimming pared 2 bases from V and 7 bases from J, leaving 11 bases between. This rearrangement joins TRBV18 to TRBJ1-1; D is undetermined. This clonotype was obtained from a woman aged 55-70 years in good health and CMV-seropositive. Sample: PBMCs. CDR3 bases: TGTGCCAGCTCACCAACCGCGGGAATTGAAGCTTTCTTT. This codes for CASSPTAGIEAFF.